The 26 T cell receptor beta chains in this list originate from one sample, sequenced in a study of glioma-infiltrating T cells after dendritic cell vaccination. Profiling relied on immunoSEQ multiplex PCR, and the TCRdb table lists in-frame clones only, not all of them. The table lists approximately 100,000 clones, over 60% of them singletons. The sequencing used blood, collected before dendritic cell vaccination. These receptor sequences come from a human donor with glioblastoma.

This chain uses TRBV4-2 with TRBJ2-1; D not resolved. Germline V lookup: CDR1 LGHNA, CDR2 YNFKEQ. This CDR3 has 15 amino acids. V lost 2 bases and J lost 5, with 13 bases in between. The CDR3 DNA reads as TGTGCCAGCAGCCAATCCCCCCTAGGAAACAATGAGCAGTTCTTC. Protein sequence: CASSQSPLGNNEQFF.

The CDR3, as DNA: TGTGCCAGCAGCTCTCTTTACACAGATACGCAGTATTTT. It specifies CASSSLYTDTQYF. The chain employs TRBV5-4 and TRBJ2-3, with D unresolved. Germline CDR1 and CDR2: SGHNT and YYREEE (reference sequence). Between the trimmed V and J ends, which lost 3 bases and 2 bases, there was a span of 7 bases. The CDR3 sequence is 13 residues long.

The chain joins TRBV9 to TRBJ2-7; 8 nucleotides match TRBD2. This CDR3 contains 14 residues. CDR1 and CDR2 from the germline V gene are SGDLS and YYNGEE. V lost 4 bases, J lost 2 bases, and 5 bases stayed unmatched. In DNA form, the CDR3 reads TGTGCCAGCAGCCTCAGCGGGGGAGCCTACGAGCAGTACTTC. Its translation: CASSLSGGAYEQYF.

The rearrangement links TRBV6-5 to TRBJ1-2; D not resolved. The CDR3 is 16 residues long. With 0 bases removed from V and 0 bases from J, the gap between germline ends came to 11 bases. Germline CDR1 is MNHEY and CDR2 is SVGAGI. CDR3 protein: CASSYSNLAANYGYTF. The CDR3, as DNA: TGTGCCAGCAGTTACTCGAATTTGGCGGCTAACTATGGCTACACCTTC.

The genes are TRBV7-2 and TRBJ2-7, with D tentatively TRBD2 (6 bases). Germline CDR1 reads SGHTA; CDR2 reads FQGNSA. The CDR3 sequence is 14 residues long. Trimming cost V 6 bases and J 7 bases, with 19 bases left between them. The CDR3 DNA reads TGTGCCAGCAGACAGACTAATGTTGGGGGGGAGCAGTACTTC. Residues: CASRQTNVGGEQYF.

The CDR3: CASRPGLAGLLGGAQYF. The CDR3 DNA reads as TGTGCCAGCAGACCGGGACTAGCGGGGCTCCTCGGGGGGGCCCAGTACTTC. This chain connects TRBV5-8 to TRBJ2-5; 13 positions match TRBD2. Germline V gene lookup returns CDR1 SGHTS and CDR2 YDEGEE. This CDR3 has 17 residues. V lost 5 bases and J lost 9; bases outside the gene matches: 16.

The chain employs TRBV18 and TRBJ2-1; the match to TRBD2 covers 10 bases. This CDR3 comprises 14 residues. The V segment lost 0 bases and the J segment 7 bases; nucleotides outside the gene matches: 0. Germline V CDR1 and CDR2: KGHSH, LQKENI. The CDR3 spells CASSPPTSGNEQFF. In nucleotides, the CDR3 is TGTGCCAGCTCACCACCGACTAGCGGGAATGAGCAGTTCTTC. The full variable domain, completed using reference TRBV18 and TRBJ2-1, is NAGVMQNPRHLVRRRGQEARLRCSPMKGHSHVYWYRQLPEEGLKFMVYLQKENIIDESGMPKERFSAEFPKEGPSILRIQQVVRGDSAAYFCASSPPTSGNEQFFGPGTRLTVL.

The gene calls are TRBV18 and TRBJ2-1; 9 nucleotides match TRBD1. Germline values: CDR1 KGHSH, CDR2 LQKENI. Trimming removed 2 bases from V and 7 bases from J; junction bases left unmatched: 9. CDR3 length: 16 amino acids. The CDR3 nucleotides are TGTGCCAGCTCACCAACAAGGCTGGACAGGGGTAATGAGCAGTTCTTC. Residues: CASSPTRLDRGNEQFF.

This clone was found a few times. One end of the junction is discordant with germline, which a read error may explain. The chain combines TRBV9 with TRBJ2-1, with a possible D match to TRBD1 (6 bases). The CDR3 is 14 residues long. The germline V gene encodes CDR1 SGDLS and CDR2 YYNGEE. The CDR3 sequence is CASGVQGNSYEQFF. CDR3 DNA: TGTGCCAGCGGCGTACAGGGAAATTCCTATGAGCAGTTCTTC. The entire variable domain, with the rest obtained from reference TRBV9 and TRBJ2-1, is as follows: DSGVTQTPKHLITATGQRVTLRCSPRSGDLSVYWYQQSLDQGLQFLIQYYNGEERAKGNILERFSAQQFPDLHSELNLSSLELGDSALYFCASGVQGNSYEQFFGPGTRLTVL.

The rearrangement uses TRBV5-1 and TRBJ2-7; 7 nucleotides align to TRBD1. Germline V gene data show CDR1 as SGHRS and CDR2 as YFSETQ. J gave up 3 bases and V 1 base, and 4 bases lay outside the gene matches. This CDR3 is built from 14 residues. This CDR3 reads CASSLLPGGYEQYF. The CDR3 DNA reads as TGCGCCAGCAGCTTGTTACCAGGGGGCTACGAGCAGTACTTC. Full variable domain (remainder filled in from reference TRBV5-1 and TRBJ2-7): KAGVTQTPRYLIKTRGQQVTLSCSPISGHRSVSWYQQTPGQGLQFLFEYFSETQRNKGNFPGRFSGRQFSNSRSEMNVSTLELGDSALYLCASSLLPGGYEQYFGPGTRLTVT.

This clone appeared once. This chain uses TRBV14 with TRBJ1-3; TRBD1 is a possible D gene (6 bases). V was pared by 4 bases and J by 2 bases, with 15 bases between. The germline gives CDR1 SGHDN, CDR2 FVKESK. This CDR3 comprises 16 residues. The CDR3 reads CASSPRGAGTGNTIYF. CDR3 coding DNA: TGTGCCAGCAGCCCACGGGGGGCAGGGACTGGAAACACCATATATTTT.

Here the CDR3 DNA reads TGTGCCAGCAGCTTACCAGGCGAGGGTGGAATCTACGAGCAGTACTTC. Amino acids: CASSLPGEGGIYEQYF. This chain uses TRBV5-4 with TRBJ2-7; weak D call: TRBD2 (5 bases). Germline loops: CDR1 SGHNT, CDR2 YYREEE (reference sequence). The CDR3 consists of 16 residues. Trimming removed 2 bases at V and 3 bases at J, with 18 bases between.

This rearrangement joins TRBV29-1 to TRBJ2-1; TRBD2 agrees at 15 bases. CDR3 size: 15 residues. Germline V gives CDR1 SQVTM, CDR2 ANQGSEA. After removal of 6 bases from V and 8 bases from J, the junction contained 8 bases not matched to a gene. The CDR3 DNA reads as TGCAGCGTCCGGGGACTAGCGGGAGGAGGCGATGAGCAGTTCTTC. Translating gives CSVRGLAGGGDEQFF.

V and J are TRBV6-4 and TRBJ2-3, with D possibly TRBD2 on 7 matching bases. The CDR3 extends over 19 amino acids. The V gene lost 5 bases and the J gene lost 0 bases, with 24 bases spanning the gap. Germline CDR1 is MRHNA and CDR2 is SNTAGT. The CDR3 DNA follows: TGTGCCAGCAGTCCTGGACCGCGGGGGCGCGTAGCTAGCACAGATACGCAGTATTTT. It translates to CASSPGPRGRVASTDTQYF.

The chain recombines TRBV5-1 with TRBJ2-6, with TRBD1 matching 8 bases. The V gene end was trimmed by 4 bases and the J gene end by 6 bases; junction bases not matched to a gene: 9. CDR3 size: 16 residues. CDR1 and CDR2 from the germline V gene are SGHRS and YFSETQ. CDR3 in amino acids: CASSDYRGNSANVLTF. CDR3 DNA sequence: TGCGCCAGCAGCGACTACAGGGGGAACTCGGCCAACGTCCTGACTTTC.

The V call is TRBV7-9, the J call TRBJ2-1; TRBD2 is a possible D gene (7 bases). The length of the CDR3 is 16 residues. Germline V lookup: CDR1 SEHNR, CDR2 FQNEAQ (reference sequence). Between the trimmed V and J ends, which lost 5 bases and 1 base, there was a span of 15 bases. The CDR3 DNA sequence: TGTGCCAGCAGCCACGGGGAGGGGGGGTCCTACAATGAGCAGTTCTTC. Its protein is CASSHGEGGSYNEQFF.

This chain links TRBV2 with TRBJ2-2; no reliable D call. This CDR3 contains 12 residues. CDR1 SNHLY and CDR2 FYNNEI come from the germline V gene. V gave up 6 bases and J gave up 1 base, with 3 bases separating them. The CDR3, as DNA: TGTGCCAGCAGCCAGAACACCGGGGAGCTGTTTTTT. Amino acids: CASSQNTGELFF.

This rearrangement joins TRBV28 to TRBJ2-7; a possible D gene is TRBD1 (6 bases). Germline V gene lookup returns CDR1 MDHEN and CDR2 SYDVKM. The germline V and J ends were trimmed by 8 bases and 2 bases, with 16 bases remaining between them. The CDR3 contains 14 residues. The DNA of the CDR3 is TGTGCCAGCCGACCCGGGGACAAACCCTACGAGCAGTACTTC. Its translation is CASRPGDKPYEQYF.

The CDR3 here is CSVERTGSMGYTF. DNA for the CDR3: TGCAGCGTTGAACGGACAGGGAGTATGGGCTACACCTTC. The V gene is TRBV29-1, the J gene TRBJ1-2; 8 nucleotides agree with TRBD1. J was trimmed by 8 bases and V by 2 bases; bases with no gene match: 7. Per the germline V gene, CDR1 is SQVTM and CDR2 is ANQGSEA. There are 13 residues in the CDR3.

The rearrangement joins TRBV10-3 to TRBJ1-5, with 10 positions matching TRBD1. This CDR3 comprises 15 residues. V was clipped by 4 bases and J by 1 base; unmatched bases: 1. Per the germline V gene, CDR1 is ENHRY and CDR2 is SYGVKD. DNA for the CDR3: TGTGCCATCAGTGGGGACAGGGGAAGCAATCAGCCCCAGCATTTT. Its translation is CAISGDRGSNQPQHF.

The rearrangement joins TRBV5-5 to TRBJ2-7, with TRBD2 matching 7 bases. The trim removed 0 bases at V and 1 base at J, leaving 4 bases unmatched. Germline loops: CDR1 SGHKS, CDR2 YYEKEE (reference sequence). CDR3 length equals 15 residues. In nucleotides, the CDR3 is TGTGCCAGCAGCTTGGGACTAGCTCTTTCCTACGAGCAGTACTTC. The encoded protein is CASSLGLALSYEQYF.

The rearrangement uses TRBV15 and TRBJ1-1; D possibly corresponds to TRBD1 (5 bases). Germline V gives CDR1 LNHNV, CDR2 YYDKDF (reference sequence). Trimming took off 1 base at V and 4 bases at J, with 13 bases between the two ends. This CDR3 spans 15 amino acids. CDR3 loop: CATSRGPGWGTEAFF. CDR3 bases: TGTGCCACCAGCAGAGGGCCAGGGTGGGGCACTGAAGCTTTCTTT. The variable domain in full, completed from reference TRBV15 and TRBJ1-1, reads DAMVIQNPRYQVTQFGKPVTLSCSQTLNHNVMYWYQQKSSQAPKLLFHYYDKDFNNEADTPDNFQSRRPNTSFCFLDIRSPGLGDTAMYLCATSRGPGWGTEAFFGQGTRLTVV.

This clone was seen a few times. The rearrangement links TRBV6-7 to TRBJ2-7; a weak D match, TRBD2 (6 bases). TRBV6-7 is marked as an open reading frame, function uncertain. This CDR3 spans 15 amino acids. The V gene lost 3 bases and the J gene lost 0 bases, with 12 bases spanning the gap. DNA for the CDR3: TGTGCCAGCAGTTATTTTGGAGGGAGCTCCTACGAGCAGTACTTC. It yields the protein CASSYFGGSSYEQYF.

Turning to this clone: One base separates it from a far larger clone, so it is likely a read error. This same CDR3 is encoded by further DNA sequences in the sample. CDR3 sequence (DNA): TGTGCATGGAGGCTTGACAGGAGAAACACCATATATTTT. This codes for CAWRLDRRNTIYF. V gene TRBV30 combines with J gene TRBJ1-3, with D possibly being TRBD1 (6 bases). The CDR3 is 13 residues long. The germline gives CDR1 GTSNPN, CDR2 SVGIG (reference sequence). Looking up the rest from reference TRBV30 and TRBJ1-3 gives the full variable domain: SQTIHQWPATLVQPVGSPLSLECTVEGTSNPNLYWYRQAAGRGLQLLFYSVGIGQISSEVPQNLSASRPQDRQFILSSKKLLLSDSGFYLCAWRLDRRNTIYFGEGSWLTVV.

V and J are TRBV27 and TRBJ2-1; 15 nucleotides line up with TRBD2. V dropped 4 bases and J dropped 5; count of bases not matched to a gene: 9. The CDR3 spans 18 residues. The germline gives CDR1 MNHEY, CDR2 SMNVEV (reference sequence). CDR3 DNA sequence: TGTGCCAGCAGTTCCCCCTCGCGGACTAGCGGGAGGGACAATGAGCAGTTCTTC. Translation: CASSSPSRTSGRDNEQFF.

This chain connects TRBV6-6 to TRBJ1-1; weak D call: TRBD1 (6 bases). Germline CDR1 MNHNY, CDR2 SVGAGI (reference sequence). Trimming shortened V by 8 bases and J by 4 bases, and 8 bases separated the two germline ends. This CDR3 spans 11 amino acids. The CDR3: CASEGGTEAFF. CDR3 DNA: TGTGCCAGCGAAGGGGGCACTGAAGCTTTCTTT.